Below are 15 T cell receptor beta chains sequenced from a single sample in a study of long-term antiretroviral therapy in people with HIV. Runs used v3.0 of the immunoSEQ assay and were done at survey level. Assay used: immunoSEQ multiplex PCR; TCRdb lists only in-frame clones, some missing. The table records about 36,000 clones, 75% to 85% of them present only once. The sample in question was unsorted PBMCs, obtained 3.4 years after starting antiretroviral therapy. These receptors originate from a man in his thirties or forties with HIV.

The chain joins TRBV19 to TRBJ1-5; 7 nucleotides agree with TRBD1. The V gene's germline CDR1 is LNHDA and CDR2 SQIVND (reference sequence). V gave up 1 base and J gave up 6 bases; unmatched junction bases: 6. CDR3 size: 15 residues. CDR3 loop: CASSIGGQAGQPQHF. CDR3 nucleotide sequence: TGTGCCAGTAGTATAGGAGGACAGGCGGGTCAGCCCCAGCATTTT.

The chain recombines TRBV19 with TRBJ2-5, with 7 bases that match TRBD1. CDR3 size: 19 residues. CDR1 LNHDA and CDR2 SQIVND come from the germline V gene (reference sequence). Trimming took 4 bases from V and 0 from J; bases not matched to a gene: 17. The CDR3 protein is CASSTRPLRLGQHQETQYF. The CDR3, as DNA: TGTGCCAGTAGTACCCGCCCCCTCCGCCTGGGACAGCACCAAGAGACCCAGTACTTC.

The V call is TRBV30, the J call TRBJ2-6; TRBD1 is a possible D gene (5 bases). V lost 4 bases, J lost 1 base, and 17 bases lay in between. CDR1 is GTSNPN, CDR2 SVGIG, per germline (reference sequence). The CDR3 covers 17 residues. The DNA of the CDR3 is TGTGCCTGGAATCAGAAAAGGCAGGGATCTGGGGCCAACGTCCTGACTTTC. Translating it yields CAWNQKRQGSGANVLTF.

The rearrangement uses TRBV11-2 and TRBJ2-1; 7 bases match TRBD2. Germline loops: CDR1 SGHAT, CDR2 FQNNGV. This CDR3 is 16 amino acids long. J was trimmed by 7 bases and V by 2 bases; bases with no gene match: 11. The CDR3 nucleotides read TGTGCCAGCAGCTTAAGTCCGGGACTAACCTCTAATGAGCAGTTCTTC. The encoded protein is CASSLSPGLTSNEQFF.

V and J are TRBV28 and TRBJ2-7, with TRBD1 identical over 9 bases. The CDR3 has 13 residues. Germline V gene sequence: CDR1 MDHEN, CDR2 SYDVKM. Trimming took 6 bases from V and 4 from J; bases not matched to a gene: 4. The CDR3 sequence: CASRGQGLYEQYF. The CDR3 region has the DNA TGTGCCAGCAGGGGACAGGGACTATACGAGCAGTACTTC.

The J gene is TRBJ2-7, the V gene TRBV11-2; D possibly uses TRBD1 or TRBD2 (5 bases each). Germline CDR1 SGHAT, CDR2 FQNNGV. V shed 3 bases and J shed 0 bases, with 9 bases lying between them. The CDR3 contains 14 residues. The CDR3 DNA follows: TGTGCCAGCAGCTTCGTGGGGACCTCCTACGAGCAGTACTTC. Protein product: CASSFVGTSYEQYF. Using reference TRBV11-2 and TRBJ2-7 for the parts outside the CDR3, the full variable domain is EAGVAQSPRYKIIEKRQSVAFWCNPISGHATLYWYQQILGQGPKLLIQFQNNGVVDDSQLPKDRFSAERLKGVDSTLKIQPAKLEDSAVYLCASSFVGTSYEQYFGPGTRLTVT.

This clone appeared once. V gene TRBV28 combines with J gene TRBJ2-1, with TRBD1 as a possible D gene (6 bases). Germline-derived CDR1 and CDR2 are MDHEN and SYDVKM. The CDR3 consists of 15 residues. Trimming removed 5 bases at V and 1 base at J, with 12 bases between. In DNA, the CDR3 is TGTGCCAGCAGTGTCACTAGGGGGTCCTACAATGAGCAGTTCTTC. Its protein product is CASSVTRGSYNEQFF.

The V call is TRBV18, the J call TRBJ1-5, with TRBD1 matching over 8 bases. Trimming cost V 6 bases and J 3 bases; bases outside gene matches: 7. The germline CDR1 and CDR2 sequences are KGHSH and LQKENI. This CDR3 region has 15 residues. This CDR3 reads CASSGNRGFNQPQHF. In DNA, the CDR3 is TGTGCCAGCTCGGGTAACAGGGGGTTCAATCAGCCCCAGCATTTT.

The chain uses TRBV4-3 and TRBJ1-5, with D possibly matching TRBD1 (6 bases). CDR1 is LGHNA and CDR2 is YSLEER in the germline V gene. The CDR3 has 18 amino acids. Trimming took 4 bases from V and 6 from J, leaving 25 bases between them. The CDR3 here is CASSLWRGGAAGGQPQHF. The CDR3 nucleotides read TGCGCCAGCAGCCTTTGGCGGGGGGGCGCGGCAGGAGGTCAGCCCCAGCATTTT.

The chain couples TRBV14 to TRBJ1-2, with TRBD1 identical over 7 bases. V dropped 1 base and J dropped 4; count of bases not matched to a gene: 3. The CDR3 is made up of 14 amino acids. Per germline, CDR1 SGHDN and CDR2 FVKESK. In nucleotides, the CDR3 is TGTGCCAGCAGCCAAGCAGGGGGATCCTATGGCTACACCTTC. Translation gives CASSQAGGSYGYTF. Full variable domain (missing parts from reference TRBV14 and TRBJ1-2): EAGVTQFPSHSVIEKGQTVTLRCDPISGHDNLYWYRRVMGKEIKFLLHFVKESKQDESGMPNNRFLAERTGGTYSTLKVQPAELEDSGVYFCASSQAGGSYGYTFGSGTRLTVV.

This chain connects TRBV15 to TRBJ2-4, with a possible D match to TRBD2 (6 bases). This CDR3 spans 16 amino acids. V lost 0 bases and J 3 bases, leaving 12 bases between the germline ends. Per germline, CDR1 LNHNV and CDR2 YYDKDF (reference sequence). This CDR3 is CATSRDAIGGKNIQYF. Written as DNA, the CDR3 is TGTGCCACCAGCAGAGATGCAATCGGGGGCAAAAACATTCAGTACTTC.

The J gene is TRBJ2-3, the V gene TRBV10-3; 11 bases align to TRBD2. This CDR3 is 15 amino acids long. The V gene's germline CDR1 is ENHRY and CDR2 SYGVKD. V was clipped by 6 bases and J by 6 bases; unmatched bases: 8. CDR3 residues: CAISFPGLAADTQYF. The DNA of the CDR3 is TGTGCCATCAGCTTCCCGGGACTAGCGGCCGATACGCAGTATTTT.

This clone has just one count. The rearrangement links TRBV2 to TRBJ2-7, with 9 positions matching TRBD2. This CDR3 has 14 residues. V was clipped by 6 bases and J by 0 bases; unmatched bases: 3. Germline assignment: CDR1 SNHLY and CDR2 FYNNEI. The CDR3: CASRPSGASYEQYF. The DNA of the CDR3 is TGTGCCAGCAGACCTAGCGGGGCCTCCTACGAGCAGTACTTC.

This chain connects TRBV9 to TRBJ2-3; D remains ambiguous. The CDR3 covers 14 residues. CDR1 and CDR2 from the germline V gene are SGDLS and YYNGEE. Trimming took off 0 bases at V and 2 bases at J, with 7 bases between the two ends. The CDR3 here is CASSVASLTDTQYF. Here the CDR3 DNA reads TGTGCCAGCAGCGTAGCTAGTCTCACAGATACGCAGTATTTT.

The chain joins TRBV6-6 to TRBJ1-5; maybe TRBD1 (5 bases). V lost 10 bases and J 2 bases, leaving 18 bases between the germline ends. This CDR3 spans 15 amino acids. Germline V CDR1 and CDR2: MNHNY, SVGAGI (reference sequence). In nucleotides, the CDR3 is TGTGCCACCGGTGCAGGGATCAGCCGCAATCAGCCCCAGCATTTT. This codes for CATGAGISRNQPQHF.